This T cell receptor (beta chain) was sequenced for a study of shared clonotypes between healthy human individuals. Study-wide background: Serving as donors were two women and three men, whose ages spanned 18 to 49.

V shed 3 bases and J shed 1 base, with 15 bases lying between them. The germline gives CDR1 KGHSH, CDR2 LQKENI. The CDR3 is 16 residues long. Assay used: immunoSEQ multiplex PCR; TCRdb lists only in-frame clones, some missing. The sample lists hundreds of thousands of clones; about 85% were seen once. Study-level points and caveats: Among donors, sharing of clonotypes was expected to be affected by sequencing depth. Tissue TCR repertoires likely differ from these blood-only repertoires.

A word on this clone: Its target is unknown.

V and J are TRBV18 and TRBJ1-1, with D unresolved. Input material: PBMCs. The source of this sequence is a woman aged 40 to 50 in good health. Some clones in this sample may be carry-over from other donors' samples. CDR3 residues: CASSPQRAWANTEAFF. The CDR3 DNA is TGTGCCAGCTCACCCCAGAGAGCGTGGGCGAACACTGAAGCTTTCTTT.